Listed here are 13 T cell receptor beta chains from one sample, sequenced in a study of blood T cell repertoires in COVID-19. Measured with immunoSEQ multiplex PCR; TCRdb has only the in-frame clones, and not every one. Here the sample spans some 670,000 clones, over 80% being singletons. Material: peripheral blood. These receptors were taken from a woman aged 18 to 35 with acute or convalescent COVID-19.

V gene TRBV7-9 combines with J gene TRBJ2-7, with D perhaps matching TRBD1 (6 bases). V gave up 4 bases and J gave up 6 bases, with 22 bases separating them. Germline CDR1 is SEHNR and CDR2 is FQNEAQ (reference sequence). CDR3 length: 16 residues. Here the CDR3 reads CASSSAGAGAHIEQYF. The CDR3 DNA sequence: TGTGCCAGCAGCTCCGCCGGTGCAGGGGCGCATATCGAGCAGTACTTC.

This chain joins TRBV2 and TRBJ2-1; tentative D call: TRBD2 (6 bases). With 7 bases removed from V and 5 bases from J, the gap between germline ends came to 18 bases. Germline V gives CDR1 SNHLY, CDR2 FYNNEI. The CDR3 is 15 residues long. The CDR3 DNA sequence: TGTGCCAGCATTCGGGGGACGGGTTGGGACAATGAGCAGTTCTTC. Protein sequence: CASIRGTGWDNEQFF.

The chain has TRBV27 and TRBJ1-3, with D perhaps matching TRBD1 (5 bases). V was clipped by 5 bases and J by 3 bases, with 17 bases between them. The CDR3 consists of 16 residues. Germline V gene lookup returns CDR1 MNHEY and CDR2 SMNVEV (reference sequence). The CDR3 sequence: CASSRYSTDYGNTIYF. In DNA form, the CDR3 reads TGTGCCAGCAGTCGATACTCGACAGATTATGGAAACACCATATATTTT.

The chain combines TRBV7-6 with TRBJ1-1; D uncertain. V was shortened by 1 base and J by 3 bases, with 18 bases between the two germline ends. The CDR3 runs 17 residues. Looked up from germline, CDR1 is SGHVS and CDR2 is FNYEAQ. The CDR3 region has the DNA TGTGCCAGCAGCTTAGACGTATATGGGAGGGAAGACACTGAAGCTTTCTTT. This codes for CASSLDVYGREDTEAFF.

V is TRBV6-1 and J is TRBJ2-1; 8 bases map to TRBD2. The CDR3 covers 15 residues. Germline assignment: CDR1 MNHNS and CDR2 SASEGT. J gave up 7 bases and V 3 bases, and 8 bases lay outside the gene matches. DNA of the CDR3: TGTGCCAGCAGTGACCAAGCGGGGGCAGGGAATGAGCAGTTCTTC. Translated, it gives CASSDQAGAGNEQFF.

The chain uses TRBV6-4 and TRBJ1-2, with D uncertain. CDR1 and CDR2 from the germline V gene are MRHNA and SNTAGT. CDR3 length: 14 residues. Trimming removed 0 bases at V and 0 bases at J, with 5 bases between. CDR3 region: CASSDSGANYGYTF. DNA for the CDR3: TGTGCCAGCAGTGACTCGGGAGCTAACTATGGCTACACCTTC.

This clone was seen more than once but under ten times. The CDR3, as DNA: TGTGCCAGCAGCTTTACTAATTGGAACTATGGCTACACCTTC. It yields the protein CASSFTNWNYGYTF. The rearrangement joins TRBV7-8 to TRBJ1-2; D gene unclear. Per germline, CDR1 SGHVS and CDR2 FQNEAQ. The CDR3 totals 14 residues. V gave up 3 bases and J gave up 2 bases, with 10 bases separating them.

The rearrangement joins TRBV5-1 to TRBJ2-2; 7 nucleotides match TRBD1. V gave up 0 bases and J gave up 3 bases; unmatched junction bases: 8. CDR1 and CDR2 (germline): SGHRS, YFSETQ. This CDR3 contains 17 residues. CDR3 in amino acids: CASSLGSDRPHTGELFF. The CDR3 DNA reads TGCGCCAGCAGCTTGGGATCGGACAGGCCCCACACCGGGGAGCTGTTTTTT. Full variable domain (outside the CDR3, taken from reference TRBV5-1 and TRBJ2-2): KAGVTQTPRYLIKTRGQQVTLSCSPISGHRSVSWYQQTPGQGLQFLFEYFSETQRNKGNFPGRFSGRQFSNSRSEMNVSTLELGDSALYLCASSLGSDRPHTGELFFGEGSRLTVL.

The sample holds one count of this clone. The chain links TRBV6-5 to TRBJ2-7; 10 bases fit TRBD1. V shed 5 bases and J 6 bases; nucleotides not matched to a gene: 7. CDR1 and CDR2 (germline): MNHEY, SVGAGI. This CDR3 contains 14 residues. The CDR3 sequence is CASSRGQGGGEQYF. Written as DNA, the CDR3 is TGTGCCAGCAGTCGTGGACAGGGGGGCGGCGAGCAGTACTTC.

The chain has TRBV2 and TRBJ1-1, with D possibly matching TRBD1 (5 bases). V shed 3 bases and J shed 8 bases, with 10 bases lying between them. This CDR3 is 12 amino acids long. Germline loops: CDR1 SNHLY, CDR2 FYNNEI. CDR3 DNA sequence: TGTGCCAGCAGTGACCTAGGGGTAGAAGCTTTCTTT. It codes for CASSDLGVEAFF.

V is TRBV2 and J is TRBJ1-2; 11 positions agree with TRBD1. V lost 7 bases to trimming and J lost 4 bases; unmatched junction nucleotides: 11. The CDR3 spans 16 residues. CDR1 and CDR2 from the germline V gene are SNHLY and FYNNEI. The CDR3 region is CASTGTGGQKSYGYTF. CDR3 nucleotides: TGTGCCAGCACCGGGACAGGGGGTCAGAAATCCTATGGCTACACCTTC.

The V call is TRBV5-4, the J call TRBJ2-3; TRBD2 agrees at 7 bases. This CDR3 region has 12 residues. Germline trimming cut 5 bases from V and 6 bases from J; bases unmatched to any gene: 3. Germline assignment: CDR1 SGHNT and CDR2 YYREEE (reference sequence). The CDR3 here is CASSRSGDTQYF. The CDR3 coding sequence is TGTGCCAGCAGTCGTAGCGGGGATACGCAGTATTTT.

The V and J genes are TRBV30 and TRBJ2-7, with D possibly TRBD2 on 5 matching bases. CDR3 length: 14 residues. V was clipped by 8 bases and J by 0 bases, with 17 bases between them. Per germline, CDR1 GTSNPN and CDR2 SVGIG (reference sequence). The CDR3 loop reads CAILVGRSSYEQYF. As DNA, the CDR3 is TGTGCCATACTAGTCGGCAGGAGCTCCTACGAGCAGTACTTC.